Listed below are T cell receptor beta chains from one sample, sequenced in a study of T cell responses to AZD1222 COVID-19 vaccine. The assay was immunoSEQ multiplex PCR, and TCRdb's table has in-frame clones only and misses some. The sample has tens of thousands of clones, roughly nine tenths seen once; the top ten hold 4.2%. Material: peripheral blood, obtained on day 0 of AZD1222 vaccination. Source of these receptors: an adult in good health. CDR3s include the opening cysteine and the closing phenylalanine or tryptophan. A D gene is named only where the DNA matches it firmly. For some rows the clone size is stated as once, few or many, or as a class when expanded; others skip it.

CATSDLYVPSTNEKLFF	TGTGCCACCAGTGATTTATACGTCCCTTCAACTAATGAAAAACTGTTTTTT	-	-	TRBJ1-4	TRBV24-1
CASSQDKSRHEQFF	TGCGCCAGCAGCCAAGATAAGTCGAGACACGAGCAGTTCTTC	-	-	TRBJ2-1	TRBV4-3
CASSYSMFATNEKLFF	TGTGCCAGCAGTTACTCGATGTTTGCAACTAATGAAAAACTGTTTTTT	-	-	TRBJ1-4	TRBV6-5
CAWSAGLKLNTEAFF	TGTGCCTGGAGTGCCGGCCTTAAGCTGAACACTGAAGCTTTCTTT	-	-	TRBJ1-1	TRBV30
CASSSNSWTANYGYTF	TGCGCCAGCAGCTCCAACAGCTGGACAGCTAACTATGGCTACACCTTC	-	-	TRBJ1-2	TRBV5-1
CASSLFRGNEQFF	TGTGCCAGCAGTTTATTCAGGGGCAATGAGCAGTTCTTC	-	-	TRBJ2-1	TRBV12-3/TRBV12-4
CASSVDGSNTNEKLFF	TGTGCCAGCAGCGTAGACGGCAGCAACACTAATGAAAAACTGTTTTTT	-	-	TRBJ1-4	TRBV9
CASSQDSRGGGYGYTF	TGTGCCAGCAGCCAAGATTCAAGGGGAGGGGGCTATGGCTACACCTTC	-	-	TRBJ1-2	TRBV3-1/TRBV3-2
CASSLMTSTDTQYF	TGTGCCAGCAGCTTAATGACTAGCACAGATACGCAGTATTTT	-	-	TRBJ2-3	TRBV7-3
CASSIRGQNYGYTF	TGTGCCAGTAGTATACGGGGGCAGAACTATGGCTACACCTTC	-	-	TRBJ1-2	TRBV19
CASSFQRDETQYF	TGTGCCAGCAGTTTCCAAAGGGACGAGACCCAGTACTTC	once	-	TRBJ2-5	TRBV12-3/TRBV12-4
CASSYSHSAAGQPQHF	TGTGCCAGCAGTTACTCTCACAGCGCAGCGGGTCAGCCCCAGCATTTT	-	-	TRBJ1-5	TRBV6-6
CASSQGRGGDTEAFF	TGTGCCAGCAGCCAGGGGAGGGGAGGAGACACTGAAGCTTTCTTT	-	-	TRBJ1-1	TRBV4-2
CASSLRGGRDTQYF	TGTGCCAGCAGCTTGAGAGGGGGCAGGGATACGCAGTATTTT	-	TRBD1	TRBJ2-3	TRBV7-3
CASSQYGPGGNEQFF	TGTGCCAGCAGCCAATATGGGCCGGGGGGCAATGAGCAGTTCTTC	-	TRBD2	TRBJ2-1	TRBV4-2
CASRKRGQETQYF	TGTGCCAGCAGGAAGCGGGGCCAAGAGACCCAGTACTTC	-	TRBD2	TRBJ2-5	TRBV27
CASSLRGGYEQYF	TGTGCCAGCAGTCTCCGGGGGGGCTACGAGCAGTACTTC	-	TRBD2	TRBJ2-7	TRBV6-5
CASSNPGRDSFTFF	TGTGCCAGCAGTAACCCCGGCAGGGACAGCTTTACTTTCTTT	-	TRBD1	TRBJ1-1	TRBV6-5
CASSLAIGQNTEAFF	TGTGCCAGCAGCTTAGCTATAGGACAGAACACTGAAGCTTTCTTT	-	-	TRBJ1-1	TRBV7-8
CASSVGDRTGNTIYF	TGTGCCAGCAGCGTAGGAGACAGGACTGGAAACACCATATATTTT	-	-	TRBJ1-3	TRBV9
CASSPQVAGELFF	TGTGCCAGCAGCCCCCAAGTTGCCGGGGAGCTGTTTTTT	-	-	TRBJ2-2	TRBV11-3
CASSSDTTNEKLFF	TGTGCCAGCTCATCGGACACAACTAATGAAAAACTGTTTTTT	-	-	TRBJ1-4	TRBV18